This TCR beta chain was sequenced in a study of blood T cell repertoires in COVID-19. Study information: Samples taken during acute and convalescent COVID-19 were collected in the United States, Italy and Spain. Sample material is recorded as cDNA or gDNA derived from T cells, B-cell-depleted T cells, or PBMCs.

The CDR3 has 15 amino acids. Germline assignment: CDR1 MNHEY and CDR2 SVGAGI. V dropped 2 bases and J dropped 5; count of bases not matched to a gene: 3. TCRdb keeps only in-frame clones here, not all; method: immunoSEQ multiplex PCR. The repertoire has 90,000 to 130,000 clones, around 90% of them found once; the top ten carry approximately 3.4%. The TCR comes from a woman aged 45-65 years with acute or convalescent COVID-19. Sequenced material: peripheral blood. This chain links TRBV6-5 with TRBJ2-5; 12 bases line up with TRBD2. The CDR3, as DNA: TGTGCCAGCAGTTACCTGACTAGCGGGAGCGAGACCCAGTACTTC. This translates into CASSYLTSGSETQYF.